The 25 T cell receptor beta chains below come from one sample, sequenced in a study of cytomegalovirus exposure and HLA in healthy donors. The PCR ran on 60 Vbeta and 13 Jbeta primers. Clones were sequenced by immunoSEQ multiplex PCR, and TCRdb holds only the in-frame ones, with some missing. The sample lists about 140,000 clones, roughly 80% occurring once. The sequencing sample was made of PBMCs. These receptors were taken from a woman aged 45-65 years in good health and CMV-seropositive.

The rearrangement joins TRBV5-1 to TRBJ2-5; maybe TRBD1 (6 bases). Germline CDR1 SGHRS, CDR2 YFSETQ. There are 15 residues in the CDR3. The V end lost 5 bases, the J end lost 4 bases, and 18 bases lay between the germline ends. The CDR3 nucleotides are TGCGCCAGCAGACCAACCGGGACATCAGTAGAGACCCAGTACTTC. The encoded protein is CASRPTGTSVETQYF.

The genes are TRBV7-9 and TRBJ2-7; TRBD2 matches 15 bases. The CDR3 extends over 18 amino acids. Germline CDR1 is SEHNR and CDR2 is FQNEAQ (reference sequence). V shed 5 bases, J shed 1 base, and the junction held 9 bases outside the gene matches. CDR3 nucleotide sequence: TGTGCCAGCAGCCAAGGGACTAGCGGGGGGCCTGTTTCCTACGAGCAGTACTTC. Its translation is CASSQGTSGGPVSYEQYF.

The rearrangement links TRBV9 to TRBJ2-2; D gene ambiguous. The V gene's germline CDR1 is SGDLS and CDR2 YYNGEE. CDR3 length: 15 amino acids. With 9 bases removed from V and 0 bases from J, the gap between germline ends came to 15 bases. The CDR3 region is CATRPGATNTGELFF. CDR3 nucleotides: TGTGCCACCCGACCCGGAGCCACGAACACCGGGGAGCTGTTTTTT.

The table lists this clone with a count of one. The chain joins TRBV13 to TRBJ2-1; maybe TRBD1 (5 bases). Trimming stripped 3 bases from V and 5 bases from J, with 17 bases between. The CDR3 sequence is 16 residues long. In germline, CDR1 is PRHDT, CDR2 FYEKMQ (reference sequence). In nucleotides, the CDR3 is TGTGCCAGCAGCTTCGGCCCTAAAGGGGCCGACAATGAGCAGTTCTTC. Protein product: CASSFGPKGADNEQFF.

The rearrangement uses TRBV6-1 and TRBJ1-5; the D is unclear. Germline lookup yields CDR1 MNHNS and CDR2 SASEGT. CDR3 length equals 12 residues. V dropped 5 bases and J dropped 5 bases, with 7 bases sitting between them. CDR3 in amino acids: CASSPHHQPQHF. CDR3 in DNA: TGTGCCAGCAGTCCCCATCATCAGCCCCAGCATTTT.

To note about this clone: The germline gene is not matched at one end of the junction; a read error may be the cause. The V call is TRBV6-6, the J call TRBJ2-5; 7 bases match TRBD1. Germline V CDR1 and CDR2: MNHNY, SVGAGI (reference sequence). The CDR3 has 13 residues. The CDR3: CASNYGTEETQYF. The DNA of the CDR3 is TGTGCCAGCAATTACGGGACAGAAGAGACCCAGTACTTC.

The chain links TRBV15 to TRBJ1-5; D not certain. Per the germline V gene, CDR1 is LNHNV and CDR2 is YYDKDF (reference sequence). The CDR3 is 13 amino acids. Trimming left V 3 bases short and J 6 bases short, with 9 bases between. The CDR3: CATSREGSQPQHF. The CDR3 bases are TGTGCCACCAGCAGGGAGGGAAGTCAGCCCCAGCATTTT.

The V and J genes are TRBV2 and TRBJ2-7; tentative D call: TRBD1 (6 bases). V was trimmed by 6 bases and J by 0 bases, leaving 12 bases between them. Looked up from germline, CDR1 is SNHLY and CDR2 is FYNNEI. CDR3 size: 14 residues. The CDR3 protein is CASRLGQSSYEQYF. In DNA, the CDR3 is TGTGCCAGCAGGCTAGGACAGAGCTCCTACGAGCAGTACTTC.

The V and J genes are TRBV7-2 and TRBJ1-2, with D possibly being TRBD1 (6 bases). The CDR3 extends over 15 amino acids. Trimming left V 2 bases short and J 6 bases short, with 16 bases between. CDR1 SGHTA and CDR2 FQGNSA come from the germline V gene. The chain's CDR3 is CASSLQSGERDGYTF. Written as DNA, the CDR3 is TGTGCCAGCAGCTTACAATCAGGGGAAAGGGATGGCTACACCTTC. The whole variable domain, filled in from reference TRBV7-2 and TRBJ1-2, reads GAGVSQSPSNKVTEKGKDVELRCDPISGHTALYWYRQSLGQGLEFLIYFQGNSAPDKSGLPSDRFSAERTGGSVSTLTIQRTQQEDSAVYLCASSLQSGERDGYTFGSGTRLTVV.

Comment on this clone: Germline and junction disagree at one end, which may indicate a read error. The gene calls are TRBV7-7 and TRBJ2-3; 8 nucleotides line up with TRBD2. Germline CDR1 is SSHAT and CDR2 is FNYEAQ (reference sequence). The CDR3 loop spans 15 amino acids. The CDR3 is CASSLGLESTDTQYF. The CDR3 DNA follows: TGTGCTAGCAGTTTGGGACTAGAGAGCACAGATACGCAGTATTTT.

The rearrangement joins TRBV18 to TRBJ2-7, with 8 bases identical to TRBD2. The V and J ends lost 0 bases and 6 bases, in that order; junction bases with no gene match: 13. Germline V CDR1 and CDR2: KGHSH, LQKENI. The length of the CDR3 is 17 residues. CDR3 region: CASSPPLSGGNLLEQYF. CDR3 DNA sequence: TGTGCCAGCTCACCACCGTTAAGCGGGGGTAACTTGCTCGAGCAGTACTTC.

The CDR3: CASGRETQYF. CDR3 nucleotide sequence: TGTGCCAGCGGGCGCGAGACCCAGTACTTC. The V and J genes are TRBV6-5 and TRBJ2-5; D ambiguous. Germline assignment: CDR1 MNHEY and CDR2 SVGAGI. V was shortened by 8 bases and J by 5 bases, with 6 bases between the two germline ends. This CDR3 is 10 amino acids long.

V usage is TRBV9 and J usage is TRBJ2-7, with 9 bases aligning to TRBD2. Germline CDR1 and CDR2: SGDLS and YYNGEE. There are 14 residues in the CDR3. With V trimmed by 4 bases and J by 4 bases, 6 bases remained unmatched. The CDR3 DNA sequence: TGTGCCAGCAGCTCTGGAAGCGGGGGGTACGAGCAGTACTTC. It encodes CASSSGSGGYEQYF. Drawing the rest from reference TRBV9 and TRBJ2-7, the complete variable domain is DSGVTQTPKHLITATGQRVTLRCSPRSGDLSVYWYQQSLDQGLQFLIQYYNGEERAKGNILERFSAQQFPDLHSELNLSSLELGDSALYFCASSSGSGGYEQYFGPGTRLTVT.

This clone was seen more than once but under ten times. This chain's CDR3 is CASSGDREKLFF. CDR3 DNA: TGTGCCAGCAGTGGGGACAGGGAAAAACTGTTTTTT. The chain is built from TRBV25-1 and TRBJ1-4; TRBD1 matches at 8 bases. The ends lost 4 bases at V and 8 bases at J; junction bases unmatched: 0. The germline gives CDR1 MGHDK, CDR2 SYGVNS. The CDR3 totals 12 residues.

The CDR3 reads CASGQGEGGNTEAFF. Here the CDR3 DNA reads TGTGCTAGTGGTCAAGGGGAGGGGGGGAACACTGAAGCTTTCTTT. The chain joins TRBV12-5 to TRBJ1-1, with D maybe TRBD1 (6 bases). CDR3 length equals 15 residues. The V gene's germline CDR1 is LGHNT and CDR2 FRNRAP. V dropped 5 bases and J dropped 1 base, with 14 bases sitting between them.

The chain employs TRBV6-5 and TRBJ2-2; the D gene is possibly TRBD1 (5 bases). Per germline, CDR1 MNHEY and CDR2 SVGAGI. V lost 0 bases and J 9 bases, leaving 14 bases between the germline ends. CDR3 length: 15 amino acids. CDR3 sequence (DNA): TGTGCCAGCAGTTACTCGATCCAGGGTTCCAGGGAGCTGTTTTTT. Protein: CASSYSIQGSRELFF.

The chain employs TRBV28 and TRBJ2-7, with D unresolved. Between the trimmed V and J ends, which lost 6 bases and 2 bases, there was a span of 20 bases. CDR1 is MDHEN and CDR2 is SYDVKM in the germline V gene. This CDR3 contains 16 residues. Written as DNA, the CDR3 is TGTGCCAGCAGCCCCGAGACTCCCACCGGCACCTACGAGCAGTACTTC. It codes for CASSPETPTGTYEQYF. The full variable domain, rest sourced from reference TRBV28 and TRBJ2-7, is DVKVTQSSRYLVKRTGEKVFLECVQDMDHENMFWYRQDPGLGLRLIYFSYDVKMKEKGDIPEGYSVSREKKERFSLILESASTNQTSMYLCASSPETPTGTYEQYFGPGTRLTVT.

The rearrangement uses TRBV9 and TRBJ2-7, with TRBD2 matching 11 bases. Trimming cost V 4 bases and J 4 bases; bases outside gene matches: 10. CDR3 length equals 16 residues. Per the germline V gene, CDR1 is SGDLS and CDR2 is YYNGEE. CDR3 sequence: CASSSTSGGGIYEQYF. CDR3 DNA sequence: TGTGCCAGCAGCTCAACTAGCGGGGGTGGGATATACGAGCAGTACTTC.

This chain links TRBV7-2 with TRBJ1-2; TRBD1 aligns across 7 bases. V lost 5 bases to trimming and J lost 1 base; unmatched junction nucleotides: 13. CDR1 and CDR2 from the germline V gene are SGHTA and FQGNSA. This CDR3 contains 17 residues. For the CDR3, the DNA is TGTGCCAGCAGCCTTGCCCGACAGGGACCCTTTAACTATGGCTACACCTTC. Its protein product is CASSLARQGPFNYGYTF.

This chain links TRBV7-2 with TRBJ1-1; D remains ambiguous. The length of the CDR3 is 14 residues. The ends were cut back, 5 bases at V and 3 bases at J, with 13 bases in the middle. CDR1 is SGHTA, CDR2 FQGNSA, per germline. CDR3 in DNA: TGTGCCAGCAGCGAGGGAGCAAGGGACACTGAAGCTTTCTTT. It yields the protein CASSEGARDTEAFF.

The V gene is TRBV11-2, the J gene TRBJ2-7, with TRBD1 identical over 9 bases. The germline gives CDR1 SGHAT, CDR2 FQNNGV. This CDR3 comprises 16 residues. The V segment lost 3 bases and the J segment 5 bases; nucleotides outside the gene matches: 11. CDR3 amino acids: CASSFPRGTGIHEQYF. The CDR3 region has the DNA TGTGCCAGCAGCTTCCCCCGCGGGACAGGGATCCACGAGCAGTACTTC.

In the case of this clone: Different DNA sequences within this sample yield the same CDR3. V is TRBV5-4 and J is TRBJ2-7; possibly TRBD1 for D (5 bases). Trimming cost V 0 bases and J 3 bases, with 10 bases left between them. The CDR3 sequence is 14 residues long. Germline V gene data show CDR1 as SGHNT and CDR2 as YYREEE (reference sequence). The CDR3 loop reads CASSLGDRSYEQYF. Written as DNA, the CDR3 is TGTGCCAGCAGCTTGGGCGACAGAAGCTACGAGCAGTACTTC.

This chain uses TRBV7-9 with TRBJ1-1; TRBD1 aligns across 9 bases. V shed 4 bases and J 3 bases; nucleotides not matched to a gene: 6. The germline V gene encodes CDR1 SEHNR and CDR2 FQNEAQ (reference sequence). This CDR3 has 15 amino acids. The CDR3 region has the DNA TGTGCCAGCAGCTCGTACCGGGACAGGGACACTGAAGCTTTCTTT. As protein: CASSSYRDRDTEAFF. Full variable domain (missing parts from reference TRBV7-9 and TRBJ1-1): DTGVSQNPRHKITKRGQNVTFRCDPISEHNRLYWYRQTLGQGPEFLTYFQNEAQLEKSRLLSDRFSAERPKGSFSTLEIQRTEQGDSAMYLCASSSYRDRDTEAFFGQGTRLTVV.

DNA for the CDR3: TGTGCCAGCAAACCGGGACAGGGAAATCAGCCCCAGCATTTT. Amino acids: CASKPGQGNQPQHF. V and J are TRBV6-6 and TRBJ1-5; TRBD1 matches 9 bases. V was clipped by 7 bases and J by 4 bases; unmatched bases: 5. CDR1 and CDR2 (germline): MNHNY, SVGAGI (reference sequence). This CDR3 spans 14 amino acids.

The rearrangement links TRBV11-2 to TRBJ2-2, with D hard to call. V was cut by 2 bases and J by 0 bases, with 10 bases left in between. CDR3 length: 16 amino acids. Germline V CDR1 and CDR2: SGHAT, FQNNGV. This chain's CDR3 is CASSLSLIANTGELFF. DNA of the CDR3: TGTGCCAGCAGCTTAAGCCTGATCGCGAACACCGGGGAGCTGTTTTTT.